These 24 T cell receptor beta chains share one sample of origin, sequenced in a study of blood T cells in healthy people across ages. Together with a sample-barcoded 5' primer, a J-beta primer mix was included in a second PCR lasting about 7 to 12 cycles. A single record per CDR3 protein comes from TCRdb applying MiXCR to the 5' RACE reads. The sample comprises about 1.1 million distinct CDR3 sequences, 35% to 40% of which are singletons, and over 10% rests with the top ten. The source material was blood. Receptors originate from a man aged 18 to 29 in good health.

The J gene is TRBJ1-4, the V gene TRBV28; D possibly corresponds to TRBD1 (6 bases). V lost 6 bases to trimming and J lost 7 bases, with 18 bases between them. Germline V gene sequence: CDR1 MDHEN, CDR2 SYDVKM. The CDR3 sequence is 15 residues long. The CDR3 loop is CASSPPRAGAEKLFF. DNA for the CDR3: TGTGCCAGCAGCCCACCTCGAGCGGGGGCTGAAAAACTGTTTTTT. Using reference TRBV28 and TRBJ1-4 for the parts outside the CDR3, the full variable domain is DVKVTQSSRYLVKRTGEKVFLECVQDMDHENMFWYRQDPGLGLRLIYFSYDVKMKEKGDIPEGYSVSREKKERFSLILESASTNQTSMYLCASSPPRAGAEKLFFGSGTQLSVL.

The chain joins TRBV7-2 to TRBJ1-1, with D perhaps matching TRBD1 (5 bases). This CDR3 region has 16 residues. In germline, CDR1 is SGHTA, CDR2 FQGNSA. V dropped 1 base and J dropped 4 bases, with 16 bases sitting between them. In DNA form, the CDR3 reads TGTGCCAGCAGCTTAGGGGGGATTGTGAGGGGCACTGAAGCTTTCTTT. It encodes CASSLGGIVRGTEAFF.

This clonotype has a handful of counts. V is TRBV6-6 and J is TRBJ2-1; D possibly corresponds to TRBD1 (6 bases). The V end was cut by 2 bases, the J end by 7 bases, with 21 bases between. This CDR3 comprises 17 residues. Germline V gene lookup returns CDR1 MNHNY and CDR2 SVGAGI (reference sequence). As DNA, the CDR3 is TGTGCCAGCAGTTACATGGACACAGGGTTCACCTGGAATGAGCAGTTCTTC. Its protein is CASSYMDTGFTWNEQFF.

This clonotype was observed a handful of times. The chain couples TRBV12-3 or TRBV12-4 to TRBJ1-2; D unresolved. V shed 1 base and J shed 4 bases, with 13 bases lying between them. The CDR3 runs 15 residues. The CDR3 here is CASSLGLKPTYGYTF. CDR3 DNA: TGTGCCAGCAGTTTAGGCTTAAAACCCACCTATGGCTACACCTTC.

The chain combines TRBV6-1 with TRBJ1-1, with D unclear. This CDR3 comprises 15 residues. Trimming shortened V by 7 bases and J by 3 bases, and 18 bases separated the two germline ends. Per the germline V gene, CDR1 is MNHNS and CDR2 is SASEGT. This CDR3 reads CASTLGVTAYTEAFF. DNA for the CDR3: TGTGCCAGCACCCTTGGCGTGACGGCATACACTGAAGCTTTCTTT.

The chain links TRBV12-5 to TRBJ2-5; D unresolved. V was cut by 1 base and J by 2 bases, with 8 bases left in between. The CDR3 has 14 amino acids. Germline V gives CDR1 LGHNT, CDR2 FRNRAP. CDR3 coding DNA: TGTGCTAGTGGTTTGGGACCGGTGCAAGAGACCCAGTACTTC. This translates into CASGLGPVQETQYF.

V and J are TRBV20-1 and TRBJ2-1; a weak D match, TRBD1 (6 bases). The J call may be incorrect, as the DNA end agrees better with TRBJ2-7. This CDR3 comprises 16 residues. Germline V gives CDR1 DFQATT, CDR2 SNEGSKA (reference sequence). CDR3 in amino acids: CSARDVKDVGDNEQYF. CDR3 bases: TGCAGTGCTAGAGATGTAAAGGACGTAGGGGACAATGAGCAGTACTTC.

The chain carries TRBV28 and TRBJ2-2; D might be TRBD2 (6 bases). This CDR3 is 13 amino acids long. The V gene lost 7 bases and the J gene lost 10 bases, with 16 bases spanning the gap. Germline V gene lookup returns CDR1 MDHEN and CDR2 SYDVKM. CDR3 DNA sequence: TGTGCCAGCACCCTAAGTGGGACTCAGGAGCTGTTTTTT. Encoded protein: CASTLSGTQELFF.

This clonotype was seen once. This chain connects TRBV7-9 to TRBJ2-4; D gene ambiguous. The assigned J gene may be wrong: the sequence end matches TRBJ2-7 better. This CDR3 spans 13 amino acids. From germline, CDR1 is SEHNR and CDR2 FQNEAQ (reference sequence). CDR3 region: CASSFYASYEQYF. The DNA for the CDR3 is TGTGCCAGCAGCTTCTATGCCTCCTACGAGCAGTACTTC.

The J gene is TRBJ2-3, the V gene TRBV3-1, with 15 bases aligning to TRBD2. Germline V gene sequence: CDR1 LGHDT, CDR2 YNNKEL (reference sequence). This CDR3 is built from 18 residues. V trimming: 4 bases; J trimming: 6 bases; junction bases outside the gene matches: 11. The CDR3 reads CASSLIGTSGGIADTQYF. The CDR3 DNA follows: TGTGCCAGCAGCCTAATTGGGACTAGCGGGGGGATTGCGGATACGCAGTATTTT.

This clonotype was picked up many times. The gene calls are TRBV5-1 and TRBJ2-7; tentative D call: TRBD1 (5 bases). Germline V lookup: CDR1 SGHRS, CDR2 YFSETQ. The CDR3 consists of 15 residues. The V end was cut by 0 bases, the J end by 0 bases, with 10 bases between. The CDR3 sequence is CASSLVRAASYEQYF. The CDR3 DNA reads as TGCGCCAGCAGCTTGGTCAGGGCAGCCTCCTACGAGCAGTACTTC.

This clonotype was observed a few times. J is TRBJ1-2 and V is TRBV6-6; tentative D call: TRBD1 (5 bases). The V end lost 5 bases, the J end lost 7 bases, and 17 bases lay between the germline ends. Germline lookup yields CDR1 MNHNY and CDR2 SVGAGI (reference sequence). This CDR3 is built from 14 residues. The CDR3 nucleotides are TGTGCCAGCAGTCCTCCGGGAGGGGCCGCTGGCTACACCTTC. Its translation: CASSPPGGAAGYTF.

In the case of this clonotype: A much larger clonotype is one base distant, so this may be a read error. This chain uses TRBV2 with TRBJ2-3; weak D call: TRBD1 (6 bases). Germline loops: CDR1 SNHLY, CDR2 FYNNEI. V shed 4 bases and J shed 1 base, with 12 bases lying between them. This CDR3 has 15 residues. The CDR3 loop reads CASSVPGACTDTQYF. DNA of the CDR3: TGTGCCAGCAGTGTCCCAGGGGCCTGCACAGATACGCAGTATTTT.

The gene calls are TRBV20-1 and TRBJ1-2; D remains unclear. Trimming stripped 3 bases from V and 4 bases from J, with 6 bases between. This CDR3 is built from 11 residues. Germline loops: CDR1 DFQATT, CDR2 SNEGSKA (reference sequence). In DNA, the CDR3 is TGCAGTGCTAGTTTCCCCTATGGCTACACCTTC. It is translated as CSASFPYGYTF.

V usage is TRBV12-3 or TRBV12-4 and J usage is TRBJ1-2; D is possibly TRBD1 (5 bases). V lost 10 bases and J 0 bases, leaving 18 bases between the germline ends. This CDR3 region has 15 residues. The CDR3 bases are TGTGCCATCTATGGGGCGGTCAAAGCTAACTATGGCTACACCTTC. Its translation: CAIYGAVKANYGYTF.

In its sample, this clonotype was seen a few times. The gene calls are TRBV5-6 and TRBJ1-4, with unresolved D. The CDR3 covers 14 residues. V lost 1 base and J lost 7, with 11 bases in between. CDR1 SGHDT and CDR2 YYEEEE come from the germline V gene. CDR3 region: CASSLRGRAEKLFF. In DNA form, the CDR3 reads TGTGCCAGCAGCTTGCGGGGTCGAGCTGAAAAACTGTTTTTT.

The chain carries TRBV3-1 and TRBJ2-4, with TRBD1 matching over 10 bases. The CDR3 contains 15 residues. Trimming took 6 bases from V and 3 from J; bases not matched to a gene: 5. Germline values: CDR1 LGHDT, CDR2 YNNKEL (reference sequence). Written as DNA, the CDR3 is TGTGCCAGCAGGCCGACAGGGGGCGTCAAAAACATTCAGTACTTC. It encodes CASRPTGGVKNIQYF.

The V and J genes are TRBV28 and TRBJ2-5; the D gene is possibly TRBD2 (5 bases). V lost 6 bases to trimming and J lost 5 bases, with 25 bases between them. CDR1 is MDHEN and CDR2 is SYDVKM in the germline V gene. The CDR3 length is 17 residues. The CDR3 DNA reads as TGTGCCAGCAGCCGCCAGGTTTATCGAGCAGGACTGGAGACCCAGTACTTC. Protein product: CASSRQVYRAGLETQYF.

This rearrangement joins TRBV3-1 to TRBJ2-1; tentative D call: TRBD1 (6 bases). Germline lookup yields CDR1 LGHDT and CDR2 YNNKEL (reference sequence). This CDR3 comprises 15 residues. V was clipped by 1 base and J by 2 bases, with 9 bases between them. The CDR3 loop reads CASSQAQGAYNEQFF. CDR3 DNA: TGTGCCAGCAGCCAAGCACAGGGCGCCTACAATGAGCAGTTCTTC.

This chain uses TRBV5-1 with TRBJ1-2; D call uncertain. Looked up from germline, CDR1 is SGHRS and CDR2 is YFSETQ. The CDR3 runs 17 residues. With 0 bases removed from V and 3 bases from J, the gap between germline ends came to 18 bases. CDR3: CASSLAGHRERDYGYTF. The CDR3 DNA reads as TGCGCCAGCAGCTTGGCCGGTCACCGAGAACGGGACTATGGCTACACCTTC. Looking up the rest from reference TRBV5-1 and TRBJ1-2 gives the full variable domain: KAGVTQTPRYLIKTRGQQVTLSCSPISGHRSVSWYQQTPGQGLQFLFEYFSETQRNKGNFPGRFSGRQFSNSRSEMNVSTLELGDSALYLCASSLAGHRERDYGYTFGSGTRLTVV.

The CDR3 bases are TGCGCCAGCAGTCAATCGTTCCCCAGTCCCCTCCGCCGGGGGACCTCTGAAGCTTTCTTT. Its translation is CASSQSFPSPLRRGTSEAFF. The rearrangement uses TRBV23-1 and TRBJ1-1; D is possibly TRBD1 (5 bases). TRBV23-1 is an ORF, and what it does is uncertain. Trimming left V 0 bases short and J 6 bases short, with 29 bases between. The CDR3 runs 20 residues.

The chain combines TRBV7-9 with TRBJ2-1; D remains ambiguous. The CDR3 spans 15 residues. CDR1 and CDR2 (germline): SEHNR, FQNEAQ (reference sequence). V gave up 4 bases and J gave up 5 bases, with 15 bases separating them. The CDR3 DNA sequence: TGTGCCAGCAGCTCTAACAGTATTAAGCACAATGAGCAGTTCTTC. It yields the protein CASSSNSIKHNEQFF.

This sequence joins TRBV4-3 and TRBJ2-1, with 10 bases lining up with TRBD2. The germline CDR1 and CDR2 sequences are LGHNA and YSLEER. This CDR3 has 20 residues. V lost 0 bases, J lost 4 bases, and 15 bases stayed unmatched. The CDR3 DNA reads as TGCGCCAGCAGCCAAGATCTAAATAGCGGGGGGTTTCTACCATACAATGAGCAGTTCTTC. The encoded protein is CASSQDLNSGGFLPYNEQFF.

The J gene is TRBJ1-1, the V gene TRBV6-5; the D gene is possibly TRBD1 (6 bases). The CDR3 spans 14 residues. CDR1 is MNHEY and CDR2 is SVGAGI in the germline V gene. Trimming removed 6 bases from V and 5 bases from J, with 16 bases in between. CDR3 residues: CASSPLGAGTEAFF. CDR3 DNA: TGTGCCAGCAGCCCGTTGGGGGCAGGGACTGAAGCTTTCTTT.